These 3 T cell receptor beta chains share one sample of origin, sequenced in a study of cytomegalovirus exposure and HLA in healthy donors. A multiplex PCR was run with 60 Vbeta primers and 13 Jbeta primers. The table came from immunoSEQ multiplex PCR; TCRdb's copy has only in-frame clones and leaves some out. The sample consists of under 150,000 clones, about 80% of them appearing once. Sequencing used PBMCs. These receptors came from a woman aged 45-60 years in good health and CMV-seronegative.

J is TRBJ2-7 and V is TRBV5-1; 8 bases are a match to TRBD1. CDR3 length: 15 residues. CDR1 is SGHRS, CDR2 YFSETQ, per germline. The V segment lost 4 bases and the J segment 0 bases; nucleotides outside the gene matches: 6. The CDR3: CASSRGTGSSYEQYF. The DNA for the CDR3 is TGCGCCAGCAGCCGGGGGACAGGATCCTCCTACGAGCAGTACTTC.

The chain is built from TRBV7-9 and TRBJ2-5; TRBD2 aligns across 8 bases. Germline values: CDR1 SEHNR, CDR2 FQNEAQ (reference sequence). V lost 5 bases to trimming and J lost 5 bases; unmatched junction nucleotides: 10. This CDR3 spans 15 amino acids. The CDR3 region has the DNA TGTGCCAGCAGCAGCACCGGGACTAGAAGGGAGACCCAGTACTTC. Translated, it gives CASSSTGTRRETQYF. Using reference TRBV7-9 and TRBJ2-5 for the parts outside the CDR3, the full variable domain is DTGVSQNPRHKITKRGQNVTFRCDPISEHNRLYWYRQTLGQGPEFLTYFQNEAQLEKSRLLSDRFSAERPKGSFSTLEIQRTEQGDSAMYLCASSSTGTRRETQYFGPGTRLLVL.

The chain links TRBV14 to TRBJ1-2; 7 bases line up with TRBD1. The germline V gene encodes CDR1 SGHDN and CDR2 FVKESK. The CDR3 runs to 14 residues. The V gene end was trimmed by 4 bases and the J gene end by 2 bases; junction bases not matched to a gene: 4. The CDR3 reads CASSRGQDNYGYTF. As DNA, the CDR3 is TGTGCCAGCAGCCGAGGACAGGACAACTATGGCTACACCTTC.